The present TCR beta chain was sequenced within a study of patients and donors after allogeneic stem cell transplantation. This clonotype was observed at least ten times. Trimming left V 2 bases short and J 3 bases short, with 5 bases between. Germline CDR1 reads SQVTM; CDR2 reads ANQGSEA. This CDR3 is 11 amino acids long. Each CDR3 protein is one row after TCRdb ran MiXCR on the RT-PCR reads. The data contain about 150,000 distinct CDR3 sequences, about a third of them singletons. This chain uses TRBV29-1 with TRBJ2-7; D remains ambiguous. The material sequenced was blood, either unsorted or a sorted T cell fraction (not recorded which). The sequence came from a human donor who was either an allogeneic HSCT recipient or a stem cell or donor lymphocyte infusion donor (not recorded which). It is not recorded whose cells these are; they may come from a transplant donor. The chain's CDR3 is CSVEQGYEQYF. CDR3 nucleotide sequence: TGCAGCGTTGAACAAGGCTACGAGCAGTACTTC.